The 19 T cell receptor beta chains in this list originate from one sample, sequenced in a study of blood T cells in healthy people across ages. Then a second PCR, running about 6 to 12 cycles, was carried out with a sample-barcoded 5' primer and a J-beta primer mix. MiXCR, run by TCRdb on the 5' RACE reads, gives a single entry per CDR3 protein. The data hold 600,000 to 1,000,000 distinct CDR3 sequences, with 58% observed a single time. Specimen: blood. These receptors were taken from a man aged 25 to 40 in good health.

V usage is TRBV2 and J usage is TRBJ2-7; D is uncertain. Per germline, CDR1 SNHLY and CDR2 FYNNEI. V shed 6 bases and J shed 4 bases, with 7 bases lying between them. This CDR3 spans 11 amino acids. CDR3 bases: TGTGCCAGCAGGGTATGGTACGAGCAGTACTTC. Translating gives CASRVWYEQYF.

The gene calls are TRBV27 and TRBJ2-5, with 10 bases matching TRBD2. The J call may be incorrect, as the DNA end agrees better with TRBJ2-7. The CDR3 covers 14 residues. From germline, CDR1 is MNHEY and CDR2 SMNVEV (reference sequence). The CDR3 DNA sequence: TGTGCCAGCAGTTTAGAGCGGGGGGGTATCGAGCAGTACTTC. Translation: CASSLERGGIEQYF.

V is TRBV7-9 and J is TRBJ2-1, with TRBD2 as a possible D gene (6 bases). V gave up 4 bases and J gave up 5 bases, with 30 bases separating them. The CDR3 extends over 20 amino acids. The germline V gene encodes CDR1 SEHNR and CDR2 FQNEAQ (reference sequence). In nucleotides, the CDR3 is TGTGCCAGCAGCTCTATGGGCCAGGGTGAAGTCACAGCGGGCAACAATGAGCAGTTCTTC. Translation: CASSSMGQGEVTAGNNEQFF.

With regard to this clonotype: The germline gene is not matched at one end of the junction; a read error may be the cause. The rearrangement uses TRBV3-1 and TRBJ2-5; 11 bases are a match to TRBD2. CDR1 is LGHDT, CDR2 YNNKEL, per germline (reference sequence). This CDR3 has 17 residues. Here the CDR3 DNA reads TGTGTCAGCAGCCAACTAGCGGGAGCGCGGTCCGAAGAGACCCAGTACTTC. Translation gives CVSSQLAGARSEETQYF.

This chain connects TRBV5-1 to TRBJ2-5, with D perhaps matching TRBD1 or TRBD2 (6 bases each). Trimming cost V 4 bases and J 5 bases, with 18 bases left between them. Germline V gives CDR1 SGHRS, CDR2 YFSETQ. The CDR3 extends over 15 amino acids. The chain's CDR3 is CASSGGHGSQETQYF. CDR3 nucleotide sequence: TGCGCCAGCAGCGGGGGGCATGGGTCCCAGGAGACCCAGTACTTC.

The rearrangement joins TRBV19 to TRBJ1-6, with no clear D. Germline-derived CDR1 and CDR2 are LNHDA and SQIVND (reference sequence). Trimming cost V 4 bases and J 4 bases, with 14 bases left between them. The CDR3 runs to 16 residues. The CDR3 spells CASSNQNFMYNSPLHF. In DNA form, the CDR3 reads TGTGCCAGTAGTAACCAGAACTTCATGTATAATTCACCCCTCCACTTT.

The V and J genes are TRBV5-1 and TRBJ1-2; D is unresolved. Germline loops: CDR1 SGHRS, CDR2 YFSETQ. V was cut by 3 bases and J by 4 bases, with 13 bases left in between. The CDR3 is 14 residues long. CDR3 loop: CASSSVLEGYGYTF. CDR3 bases: TGCGCCAGCAGCTCTGTGCTCGAGGGCTATGGCTACACCTTC.

The gene calls are TRBV7-6 and TRBJ2-5; perhaps TRBD2 as D (6 bases). Trimming cost V 6 bases and J 1 base, with 12 bases left between them. There are 14 residues in the CDR3. Germline loops: CDR1 SGHVS, CDR2 FNYEAQ. CDR3 loop: CASRRDLLQETQYF. The DNA for the CDR3 is TGTGCCAGCAGGCGGGACCTACTCCAAGAGACCCAGTACTTC.

This clonotype was detected a few times. The J gene is TRBJ2-7, the V gene TRBV4-1; no definite D call. The closer fit of TRBJ2-5 to the DNA end suggests the J call may be wrong. The CDR3 is 13 residues long. In germline, CDR1 is MGHRA, CDR2 YSYEKL. The CDR3 region has the DNA TGCGCCAGCAGCCAAGCCCTACAAGAGACCCAGTACTTC. Translating gives CASSQALQETQYF.

V gene TRBV20-1 combines with J gene TRBJ2-1; D is perhaps TRBD2 (7 bases). V lost 5 bases, J lost 7 bases, and 18 bases lay in between. This CDR3 has 14 amino acids. Germline CDR1 DFQATT, CDR2 SNEGSKA (reference sequence). CDR3 amino acids: CSAPQGGALNEQFF. CDR3 DNA sequence: TGCAGTGCTCCACAAGGGGGGGCCCTGAATGAGCAGTTCTTC.

The genes are TRBV9 and TRBJ2-1; no firm D call. The CDR3 is made up of 14 amino acids. The germline CDR1 and CDR2 sequences are SGDLS and YYNGEE. V dropped 3 bases and J dropped 6 bases, with 13 bases sitting between them. The CDR3 DNA sequence: TGTGCCAGCAGCGCTCCTAGGACCACCAATGAGCAGTTCTTC. Its translation is CASSAPRTTNEQFF. The variable domain in full, completed from reference TRBV9 and TRBJ2-1, reads DSGVTQTPKHLITATGQRVTLRCSPRSGDLSVYWYQQSLDQGLQFLIQYYNGEERAKGNILERFSAQQFPDLHSELNLSSLELGDSALYFCASSAPRTTNEQFFGPGTRLTVL.

This clonotype was seen only once. CDR3: CASSPDVGSETQYF. The CDR3 nucleotides read TGTGCCAGCAGCCCCGATGTAGGAAGTGAGACCCAGTACTTC. The chain uses TRBV7-2 and TRBJ2-5; D is unclear. The CDR3 totals 14 residues. Germline values: CDR1 SGHTA, CDR2 FQGNSA. The V and J ends lost 5 bases and 5 bases respectively, with 15 bases between them.

This rearrangement joins TRBV29-1 to TRBJ2-4; a possible D gene is TRBD1 (5 bases). CDR3 length equals 12 residues. Germline V gives CDR1 SQVTM, CDR2 ANQGSEA. V was shortened by 4 bases and J by 9 bases, with 13 bases between the two germline ends. The CDR3 sequence: CSVALGGAIQYF. The CDR3 region has the DNA TGCAGCGTTGCCCTGGGTGGGGCCATTCAGTACTTC.

Here the CDR3 reads CASSYFLGSEQYF. The CDR3 DNA reads as TGTGCCAGCAGTTACTTTCTGGGGTCCGAGCAGTACTTC. V and J are TRBV6-5 and TRBJ2-7; D gene unclear. This CDR3 has 13 residues. V lost 1 base and J lost 6, with 10 bases in between. Germline V gene data show CDR1 as MNHEY and CDR2 as SVGAGI.

The chain combines TRBV6-2 or TRBV6-3 with TRBJ2-1; a weak D match, TRBD2 (5 bases). The CDR3 consists of 18 residues. The V end lost 5 bases, the J end lost 0 bases, and 20 bases lay between the germline ends. Germline CDR1 and CDR2: MNHEY and SVGEGT. The DNA for the CDR3 is TGTGCCAGCAGTGGAGGTGCGGCACAGCCCAGCTCCTACAATGAGCAGTTCTTC. Its translation: CASSGGAAQPSSYNEQFF.

This chain connects TRBV20-1 to TRBJ1-5; D ambiguous. The germline CDR1 and CDR2 sequences are DFQATT and SNEGSKA (reference sequence). This CDR3 is built from 14 residues. V lost 2 bases, J lost 3 bases, and 11 bases lay in between. The CDR3 sequence is CSARSGGFNQPQHF. DNA for the CDR3: TGCAGTGCTAGATCCGGAGGGTTCAATCAGCCCCAGCATTTT.

The chain carries TRBV6-2 or TRBV6-3 and TRBJ1-2; 9 nucleotides line up with TRBD1. With V trimmed by 2 bases and J by 3 bases, 7 bases remained unmatched. The germline CDR1 and CDR2 sequences are MNHEY and SVGEGT. The length of the CDR3 is 16 residues. The CDR3 DNA is TGTGCCAGCAGTTACAGCGGGGACAGGGATGACTATGGCTACACCTTC. It encodes CASSYSGDRDDYGYTF.

This chain links TRBV24-1 with TRBJ2-1; TRBD1 agrees at 10 bases. V shed 0 bases, J shed 9 bases, and the junction held 7 bases outside the gene matches. Germline CDR1 reads KGHDR; CDR2 reads SFDVKD. The CDR3 is made up of 16 amino acids. CDR3 in amino acids: CATSDLPSGQGTEQFF. CDR3 nucleotides: TGTGCCACCAGTGATTTGCCCTCGGGACAGGGGACTGAGCAGTTCTTC.

The chain has TRBV20-1 and TRBJ2-7; TRBD2 aligns across 7 bases. The CDR3 length is 14 residues. V shed 3 bases, J shed 2 bases, and the junction held 7 bases outside the gene matches. Looked up from germline, CDR1 is DFQATT and CDR2 is SNEGSKA (reference sequence). The CDR3 region has the DNA TGCAGTGCTAGGTCAGCTAGCGGAGCCTACGAGCAGTACTTC. It encodes CSARSASGAYEQYF.